This T cell receptor beta chain was found in a study of breast tumors, draining lymph nodes, adjacent tissues. Study-wide results and caveats: Luminal-like breast cancer showed significantly greater tumor-nontumor repertoire similarity than basal-like breast cancer did. The lymph node origin of tumor T cells was framed as consistent with a hypothesis, not demonstrated.

TCRdb reprocessed the multiplex PCR reads via MiXCR and lists one record per CDR3 protein. This sample has some 250,000 distinct CDR3 sequences, with nearly 35% found just once. Samples came from axillary lymph nodes draining the breast cancer. Comments on this clonotype: Its target is unknown. The junction departs from germline at one end; a sequencing error may be responsible.

The sequenced sample was axillary lymph node tissue. The TCR was taken from a female donor with breast cancer. Some clones in this sample may be carry-over from other donors' samples.

The CDR3 DNA reads as TGCGCCAGCGGCTTCCAGGCCATTGGAACCGGGGAGCTGTTTTTT. Its translation: CASGFQAIGTGELFF. This sequence joins TRBV5-1 and TRBJ2-2; D is unclear. Germline V gives CDR1 SGHRS, CDR2 YFSETQ. The CDR3 sequence is 15 residues long.